A selection of T cell receptor beta chains follows, all from one sample in a study of T cells in Graves' hyperthyroidism and ophthalmopathy. Each CDR3 protein gets one entry after TCRdb re-called the multiplex PCR reads with MiXCR. The data show around 190,000 distinct CDR3 sequences, with about a sixth seen just once and over 45% held by the top ten. The specimen sequenced was blood. The receptors were sampled from a woman between 45 and 65 years old with Graves' hyperthyroidism. Each CDR3 is given with its conserved first and last residue. D genes are given only for firm matches. Not all rows give a size; the values are once, few, many and, for expanded clones, a class.

size	V	J	length	D	DNA	CDR3
few	TRBV20-1	TRBJ2-1	15	TRBD2	TGCAGTAGCTTAAGGAGTAGCGGGACATACAATGAGCAGTTCTTC	CSSLRSSGTYNEQFF
many	TRBV2	TRBJ2-7	11	-	TGTGCCAGCGGGCAGGGTTACGAGCAGTACTTC	CASGQGYEQYF
many	TRBV20-1	TRBJ2-1	14	TRBD2	TGCAGTGAAACTAGCGGGAGCTCCTACAATGAGCAGTTCTTC	CSETSGSSYNEQFF
few	TRBV28	TRBJ2-1	14	TRBD2	TGTGCCAGTACCCGACTAGCGGGAGGGAATGAGCAGTTCTTC	CASTRLAGGNEQFF
few	TRBV7-3	TRBJ2-2	17	-	TGTGCCAGCAGCTTATTGGGGGGACTCCTGAACACCGGGGAGCTGTTTTTT	CASSLLGGLLNTGELFF
-	TRBV18	TRBJ1-6	13	-	TGTGCCAGCTCACCTCCTACAGGGCCACCCCTCCACTTT	CASSPPTGPPLHF
many	TRBV18	TRBJ2-1	13	-	TGTGCCAGCTCGCGAAGGCAACCCAATGAGCAGTTCTTC	CASSRRQPNEQFF
-	TRBV7-9	TRBJ2-1	13	-	TGTGCCAGCAGCTTACAGGACTCCGGAAAGCAGTTCTTC	CASSLQDSGKQFF
many	TRBV7-9	TRBJ2-5	16	-	TGTGCCAGCAGCGTAGCAACCGGGACGGCAAAAGAGACCCAGTACTTC	CASSVATGTAKETQYF
few	TRBV24-1	TRBJ2-1	18	TRBD2	TGTGCCACCAGTGATGTGACTAGCGGGCCTAGCTCCTACAATGAGCAGTTCTTC	CATSDVTSGPSSYNEQFF
many	TRBV7-9	TRBJ2-3	16	-	TGTGCCAGTCTGTCGGGACAATCCCCAAGCACAGATACGCAGTATTTT	CASLSGQSPSTDTQYF
many	TRBV6-5	TRBJ2-1	15	TRBD2	TGTGCCAGCAGTTACATCGCTAGCGGGGGCTATGAGCAGTTCTTC	CASSYIASGGYEQFF
-	TRBV20-1	TRBJ2-5	15	-	TGCAGTCCTCGGGGGTGGCTAGAGCCCGGAGAGACCCAGTACTTC	CSPRGWLEPGETQYF
-	TRBV11-2	TRBJ2-3	17	-	TGCGCCAGCAGCCGCCCCCCCTTGCGCCTCGGCACAGATACGCAGTATTTT	CASSRPPLRLGTDTQYF
-	TRBV5-5	TRBJ2-2	17	-	TGTGCCAGCAGCTTTATGGCGAAACGGGTGAACACCGGGGAGCTGTTTTTT	CASSFMAKRVNTGELFF
many	TRBV28	TRBJ1-1	14	-	TGTGCCAGCAGTTTAGCTGGGGGTAACACTGAAGCTTTCTTT	CASSLAGGNTEAFF
few	TRBV7-8	TRBJ1-1	15	-	TGTGCCAGCAGCATAAAGTTGGGGGCCGGCACTGAAGCTTTCTTT	CASSIKLGAGTEAFF
-	TRBV7-9	TRBJ1-4	12	-	TGTGCCAGCAGCCCACTCGGAGGAAAACTGTTTTTT	CASSPLGGKLFF
many	TRBV6-5	TRBJ1-6	12	-	TGTGCCAGCAGTTACTCCAATTCACCCCTCCACTTT	CASSYSNSPLHF
few	TRBV7-3	TRBJ1-5	18	TRBD1	TGTGCCAGCAGCTTGATTAACCGGGACAGGGGCCTCAATCAGCCCCAGCATTTT	CASSLINRDRGLNQPQHF
few	TRBV6-2/TRBV6-3	TRBJ1-5	21	-	TGTGCCAGCAGTTCCCAGCCAACATTTTATGACAGGACCCTTGGTAATCAGCCCCAGCATTTT	CASSSQPTFYDRTLGNQPQHF
many	TRBV30	TRBJ1-2	14	TRBD1	TGTGCCTGGAGTATAGGACAGGGGACGGGTGGCTACACCTTC	CAWSIGQGTGGYTF
-	TRBV20-1	TRBJ1-3	13	-	TGCAGTGCTAGAGAACGGATTGGAAACACCATATATTTT	CSARERIGNTIYF